The text below deals with one TCR beta chain. The antigen is unknown. No neoadjuvant therapy was given to the selected pancreatic ductal adenocarcinoma patients before their surgery. Clones were read by immunoSEQ multiplex PCR, and TCRdb kept only the in-frame ones, dropping some. The repertoire holds roughly 16,000 clones, with about 90% as singletons. This entry comes from a study of T cells in pancreatic ductal adenocarcinoma. The study's findings and limits: Blood clonality (roughly 0.07) did not differ significantly from tumor (about 0.112).

There are 18 residues in the CDR3. The V segment lost 2 bases and the J segment 0 bases; nucleotides outside the gene matches: 8. Germline CDR1 reads SGHRS; CDR2 reads YFSETQ. This sequence originates from a human donor with pancreatic ductal adenocarcinoma. V usage is TRBV5-1 and J usage is TRBJ2-3, with 11 bases that match TRBD1. The specimen was PBMCs. For the CDR3, the DNA is TGCGCCAGCAGCTTCACAGGGACAGGGGGTTCTAGCACAGATACGCAGTATTTT. It translates to CASSFTGTGGSSTDTQYF.